This T cell receptor beta chain came from a study of blood T cell repertoires in COVID-19. Study background: Acute and convalescent COVID-19 samples came from the United States, Italy and Spain. The analysed material was cDNA or gDNA that came from T cells, B-cell-depleted T cells, or PBMCs.

Losses at the gene ends were 4 bases for V and 6 bases for J; bases not matched to a gene: 12. From germline, CDR1 is LGHNA and CDR2 YSLEER. This CDR3 spans 16 amino acids. In this sample, this clone turned up once. Original handling: Reference gene primers were amplified, and this amplification served to estimate nucleated cell counts. TCRdb keeps only in-frame clones here, not all; method: immunoSEQ multiplex PCR. V, J and clone size are taken as reported in that table, and D and trimming were inferred from the DNA itself. The sample carries fewer than 150,000 clones, approximately 80% recorded once.

The V and J genes are TRBV4-3 and TRBJ2-7; TRBD1 matches at 10 bases. Material: peripheral blood. The receptor was derived from a human donor in a cohort sampled during active COVID-19. The CDR3 DNA reads TGCGCCAGCAGCCGGCTGGGGACAGGGGTCTTTCGCGAGCAGTACTTC. It is translated as CASSRLGTGVFREQYF.